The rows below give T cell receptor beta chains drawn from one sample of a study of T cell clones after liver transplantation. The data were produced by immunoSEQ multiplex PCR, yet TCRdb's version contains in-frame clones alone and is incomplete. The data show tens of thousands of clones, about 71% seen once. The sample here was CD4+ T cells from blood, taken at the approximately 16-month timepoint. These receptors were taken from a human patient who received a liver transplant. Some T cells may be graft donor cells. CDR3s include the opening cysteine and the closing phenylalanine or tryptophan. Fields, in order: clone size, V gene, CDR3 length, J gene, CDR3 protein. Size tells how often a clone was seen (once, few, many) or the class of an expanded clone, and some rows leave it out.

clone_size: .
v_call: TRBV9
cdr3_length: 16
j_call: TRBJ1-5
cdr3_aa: CASSVVGGQGDQPQHF

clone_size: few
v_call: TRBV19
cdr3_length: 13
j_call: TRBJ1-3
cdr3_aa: CASSMSGGNTIYF

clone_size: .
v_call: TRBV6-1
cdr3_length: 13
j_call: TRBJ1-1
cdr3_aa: CASSDSGVGEAFF

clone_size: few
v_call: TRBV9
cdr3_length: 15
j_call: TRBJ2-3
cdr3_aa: CASSALAGTTDTQYF

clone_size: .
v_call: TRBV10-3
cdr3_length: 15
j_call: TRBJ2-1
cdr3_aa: CASRGASGGNNEQFF

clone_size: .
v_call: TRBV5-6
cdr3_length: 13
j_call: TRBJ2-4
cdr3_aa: CASSATGRDIQYF

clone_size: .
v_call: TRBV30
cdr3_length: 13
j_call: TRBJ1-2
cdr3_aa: CATTGQRNYGYTF

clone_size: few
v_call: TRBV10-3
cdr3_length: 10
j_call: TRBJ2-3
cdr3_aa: CAIGLDTQYF

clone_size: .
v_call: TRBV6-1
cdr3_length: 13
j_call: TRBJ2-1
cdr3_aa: CASSREHSNEQFF

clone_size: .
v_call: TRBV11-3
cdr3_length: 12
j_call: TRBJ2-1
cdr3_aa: CASSLNTNEQFF

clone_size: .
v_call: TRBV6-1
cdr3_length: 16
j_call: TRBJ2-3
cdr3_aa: CASSVSGTGGTDTQYF

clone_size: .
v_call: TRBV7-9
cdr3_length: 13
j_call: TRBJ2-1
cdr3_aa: CASSLLVYDEQFF

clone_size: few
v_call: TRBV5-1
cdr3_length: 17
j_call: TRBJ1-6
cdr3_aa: CASSLTPDSFGSSPLHF

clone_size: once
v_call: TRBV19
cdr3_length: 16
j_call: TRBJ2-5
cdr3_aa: CATEGVAGGPRKTQYF

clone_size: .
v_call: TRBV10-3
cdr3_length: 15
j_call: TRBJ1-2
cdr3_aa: CAISESETGGYRYTF

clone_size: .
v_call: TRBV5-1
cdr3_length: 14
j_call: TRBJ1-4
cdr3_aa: CASSRDSPNEKLFF

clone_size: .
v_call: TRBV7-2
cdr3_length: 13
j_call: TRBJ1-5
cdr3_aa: CASSLQARQPQHF

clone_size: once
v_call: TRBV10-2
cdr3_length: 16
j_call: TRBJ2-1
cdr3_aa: CARLGERKPSYNEQFF

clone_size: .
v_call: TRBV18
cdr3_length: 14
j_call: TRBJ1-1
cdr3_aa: CASSPEGRYTEAFF

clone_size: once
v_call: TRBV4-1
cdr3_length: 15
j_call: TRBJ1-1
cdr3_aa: CASSQVTGDSTEAFF

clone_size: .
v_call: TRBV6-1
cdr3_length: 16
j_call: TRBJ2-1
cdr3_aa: CASSDAGTQFYNEQFF

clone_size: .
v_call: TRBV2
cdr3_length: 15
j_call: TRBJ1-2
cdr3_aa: CASSPLGRDTYGYTF

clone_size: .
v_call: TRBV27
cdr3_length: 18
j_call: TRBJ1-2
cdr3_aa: CASSIRGGDRSFNYGYTF

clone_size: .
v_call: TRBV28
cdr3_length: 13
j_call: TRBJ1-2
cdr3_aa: CASSLTGSYGYTF

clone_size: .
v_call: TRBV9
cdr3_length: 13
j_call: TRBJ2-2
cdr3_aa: CASSVARTGELFF

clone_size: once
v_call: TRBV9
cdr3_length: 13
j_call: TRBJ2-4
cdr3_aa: CASSAGNEDIQYF

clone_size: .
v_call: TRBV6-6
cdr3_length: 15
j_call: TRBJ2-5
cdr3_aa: CASSSSGGAVETQYF

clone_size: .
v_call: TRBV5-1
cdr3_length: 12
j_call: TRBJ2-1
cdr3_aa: CASSLDSGEQFF

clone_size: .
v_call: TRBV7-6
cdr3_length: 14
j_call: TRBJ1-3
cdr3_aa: CASSPRDSGNTIYF

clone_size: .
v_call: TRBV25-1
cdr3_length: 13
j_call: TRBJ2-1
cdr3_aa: CASSGSPPHEQFF

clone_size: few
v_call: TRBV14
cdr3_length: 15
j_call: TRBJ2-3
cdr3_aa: CASSQEGQPTDTQYF

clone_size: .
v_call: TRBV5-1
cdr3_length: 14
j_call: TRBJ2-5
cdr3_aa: CASSPEGFGETQYF

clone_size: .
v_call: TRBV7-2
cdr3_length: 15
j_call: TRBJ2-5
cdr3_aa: CASSSRLAGGETQYF

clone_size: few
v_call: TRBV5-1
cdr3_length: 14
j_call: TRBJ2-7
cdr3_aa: CASSLVSGNYEQYF

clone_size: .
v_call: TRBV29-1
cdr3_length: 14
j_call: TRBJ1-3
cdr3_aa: CSVGSPSSGNTIYF

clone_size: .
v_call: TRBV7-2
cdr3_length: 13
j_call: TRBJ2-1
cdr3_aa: CASSFGTYNEQFF

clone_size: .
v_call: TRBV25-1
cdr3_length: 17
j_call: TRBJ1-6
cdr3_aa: CASSEAHRSSYNSPLHF

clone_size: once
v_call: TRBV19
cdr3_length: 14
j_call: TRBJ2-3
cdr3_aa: CASKSATSTDTQYF

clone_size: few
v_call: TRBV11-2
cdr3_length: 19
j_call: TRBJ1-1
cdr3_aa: CASSLDWVTAGSGNTEAFF

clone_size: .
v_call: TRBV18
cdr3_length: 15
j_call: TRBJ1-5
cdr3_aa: CASSQTGQRNQPQHF

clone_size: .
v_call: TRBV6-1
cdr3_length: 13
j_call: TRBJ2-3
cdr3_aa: CASSEAPRDTQYF

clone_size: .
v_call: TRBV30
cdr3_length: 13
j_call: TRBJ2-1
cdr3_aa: CAWKAGTSYEQFF

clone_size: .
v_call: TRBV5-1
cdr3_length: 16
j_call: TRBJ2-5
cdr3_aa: CASSPGTSGVQETQYF

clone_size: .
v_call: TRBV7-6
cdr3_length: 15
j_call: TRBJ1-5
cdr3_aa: CASSLQTGLNQPQHF

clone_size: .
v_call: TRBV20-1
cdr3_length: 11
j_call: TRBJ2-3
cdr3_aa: CSAPITDTQYF

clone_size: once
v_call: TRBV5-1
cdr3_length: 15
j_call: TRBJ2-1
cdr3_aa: CASSLPTSGFDEQFF

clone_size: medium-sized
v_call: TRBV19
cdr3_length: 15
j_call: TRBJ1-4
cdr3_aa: CASSVSGTGNEKLFF

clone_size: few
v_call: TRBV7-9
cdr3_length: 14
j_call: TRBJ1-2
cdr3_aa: CASSSPGRYYGYTF

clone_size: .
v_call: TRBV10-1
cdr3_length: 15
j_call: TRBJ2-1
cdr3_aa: CASSESPGGRNEQFF

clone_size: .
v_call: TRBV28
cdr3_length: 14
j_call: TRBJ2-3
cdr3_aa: CASTGGGRTDTQYF

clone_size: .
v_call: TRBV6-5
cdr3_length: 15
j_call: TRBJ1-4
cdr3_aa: CASSRSNGFEEKLFF

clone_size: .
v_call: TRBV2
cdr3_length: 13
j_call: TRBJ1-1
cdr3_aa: CASSEEGGTEAFF

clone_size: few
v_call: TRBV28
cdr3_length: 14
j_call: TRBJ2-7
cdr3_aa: CASSFGGQDYEQYF

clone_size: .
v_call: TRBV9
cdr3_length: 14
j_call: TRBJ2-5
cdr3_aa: CASSESGGAETQYF